These T cell receptor beta chains were read from a single sample in a study of graft-versus-host responses after intestinal transplantation. The antigens these receptors bind are not known. Clones were read by immunoSEQ multiplex PCR, and TCRdb kept only the in-frame ones, dropping some. The sample has some 92,000 clones; around nine tenths are singletons. The input for sequencing was unstimulated CD4+ T cells sorted from spleen or lymph node cells, taken before intestinal transplant. The source of these receptors is a human donor who received an intestinal transplant. Each CDR3 is given with its conserved first and last residue. D genes are given only for firm matches. For some rows the clone size is stated as once, few or many, or as a class when expanded; others skip it.

clone size: once
D gene: -
CDR3 length: 13
J gene: TRBJ2-7
V gene: TRBV11-2
CDR3 DNA: TGTGCCAGCAACCAGAGGGTCTCCTACGAGCAGTACTTC
CDR3 protein: CASNQRVSYEQYF

clone size: -
D gene: TRBD1
CDR3 length: 13
J gene: TRBJ1-1
V gene: TRBV29-1
CDR3 DNA: TGCAGCGGGGATACAGGGGGGAACACTGAAGCTTTCTTT
CDR3 protein: CSGDTGGNTEAFF

clone size: few
D gene: -
CDR3 length: 12
J gene: TRBJ1-2
V gene: TRBV5-8
CDR3 DNA: TGTGCCAGCAGCCCTCAGGGTTGGGGCTACACCTTC
CDR3 protein: CASSPQGWGYTF

clone size: -
D gene: TRBD1
CDR3 length: 17
J gene: TRBJ2-1
V gene: TRBV27
CDR3 DNA: TGTGCCAGCAGTTTTCGGTCCGGGACAGGGGGCAGGAATGAGCAGTTCTTC
CDR3 protein: CASSFRSGTGGRNEQFF

clone size: once
D gene: -
CDR3 length: 14
J gene: TRBJ2-2
V gene: TRBV30
CDR3 DNA: TGTGCTTCGGACCGGGAGATGGGCACCGGGGAGCTGTTTTTT
CDR3 protein: CASDREMGTGELFF

clone size: -
D gene: TRBD1
CDR3 length: 18
J gene: TRBJ1-3
V gene: TRBV7-6
CDR3 DNA: TGTGCCAGCAGCCTTGGGACAGGTCTTACCCGCTCTGGAAACACCATATATTTT
CDR3 protein: CASSLGTGLTRSGNTIYF

clone size: -
D gene: TRBD1
CDR3 length: 16
J gene: TRBJ1-4
V gene: TRBV16
CDR3 DNA: TGTGCCAGCAGCCGACACACAGGGGCCTCGATGGAAAAACTGTTTTTT
CDR3 protein: CASSRHTGASMEKLFF

clone size: -
D gene: -
CDR3 length: 13
J gene: TRBJ2-5
V gene: TRBV7-3
CDR3 DNA: TGTGCCAGCAGCTTAAGAATCCAAGAGACCCAGTACTTC
CDR3 protein: CASSLRIQETQYF

clone size: -
D gene: -
CDR3 length: 12
J gene: TRBJ2-1
V gene: TRBV12-5
CDR3 DNA: TGTGCTAGTGCCGCATTTGACAATGAGCAGTTCTTC
CDR3 protein: CASAAFDNEQFF

clone size: -
D gene: -
CDR3 length: 13
J gene: TRBJ1-2
V gene: TRBV28
CDR3 DNA: TGTGCCAGCAGTTCCCCACCGAACTATGGCTACACCTTC
CDR3 protein: CASSSPPNYGYTF

clone size: -
D gene: TRBD1
CDR3 length: 15
J gene: TRBJ2-7
V gene: TRBV5-8
CDR3 DNA: TGTGCCAGCAGCTTGTCCCGACAGGGGGCGGACGAGCAGTACTTC
CDR3 protein: CASSLSRQGADEQYF

clone size: -
D gene: TRBD1
CDR3 length: 15
J gene: TRBJ1-4
V gene: TRBV5-8
CDR3 DNA: TGTGCCAGCATCCTACCCGGGACAGCGAATGAAAAACTGTTTTTT
CDR3 protein: CASILPGTANEKLFF

clone size: -
D gene: -
CDR3 length: 16
J gene: TRBJ2-5
V gene: TRBV27
CDR3 DNA: TGTGCCTCCCCCCCAAAAGGGATGGAGCTAATAGAGACCCAGTACTTC
CDR3 protein: CASPPKGMELIETQYF

clone size: -
D gene: TRBD2
CDR3 length: 14
J gene: TRBJ2-7
V gene: TRBV6-5
CDR3 DNA: TGTGCCAGCAGTTACTCAGCGGGAGCTTACGAGCAGTACTTC
CDR3 protein: CASSYSAGAYEQYF

clone size: -
D gene: TRBD2
CDR3 length: 15
J gene: TRBJ2-1
V gene: TRBV7-9
CDR3 DNA: TGTGCCAGCAGTTTGGGACTAGCGGGAACCAATGAGCAGTTCTTC
CDR3 protein: CASSLGLAGTNEQFF

clone size: -
D gene: -
CDR3 length: 11
J gene: TRBJ2-7
V gene: TRBV6-5
CDR3 DNA: TGTGCCAGCAGCCGCCTTAACGAGCAGTACTTC
CDR3 protein: CASSRLNEQYF

clone size: -
D gene: -
CDR3 length: 15
J gene: TRBJ2-2
V gene: TRBV18
CDR3 DNA: TGTGCCAGCTCTCCCCAGGGCTCGAACACCGGGGAGCTGTTTTTT
CDR3 protein: CASSPQGSNTGELFF

clone size: -
D gene: -
CDR3 length: 16
J gene: TRBJ1-1
V gene: TRBV9
CDR3 DNA: TGTGCCAGCAGCGTAGTCCTTCCAGGAATGAACACTGAAGCTTTCTTT
CDR3 protein: CASSVVLPGMNTEAFF

clone size: -
D gene: -
CDR3 length: 14
J gene: TRBJ1-3
V gene: TRBV5-1
CDR3 DNA: TGCGCCAGCAGCTTGGATGGGTTTGGAAACACCATATATTTT
CDR3 protein: CASSLDGFGNTIYF

clone size: -
D gene: -
CDR3 length: 14
J gene: TRBJ2-5
V gene: TRBV18
CDR3 DNA: TGTGCCAGCTCACCACCCTCTCGAGCAGAGACCCAGTACTTC
CDR3 protein: CASSPPSRAETQYF

clone size: -
D gene: TRBD1
CDR3 length: 16
J gene: TRBJ1-3
V gene: TRBV28
CDR3 DNA: TGTGCCAGCAGTCCCTCGTGGACAGGGCAAGGAAACACCATATATTTT
CDR3 protein: CASSPSWTGQGNTIYF

clone size: -
D gene: -
CDR3 length: 14
J gene: TRBJ2-6
V gene: TRBV19
CDR3 DNA: TGTGCCAGTAGGAGTAACTCTGGGGCCAACGTCCTGACTTTC
CDR3 protein: CASRSNSGANVLTF

clone size: -
D gene: TRBD1
CDR3 length: 15
J gene: TRBJ1-4
V gene: TRBV28
CDR3 DNA: TGTGCCAGCACTGGCAGGGGGGTTCTTAATGAAAAACTGTTTTTT
CDR3 protein: CASTGRGVLNEKLFF